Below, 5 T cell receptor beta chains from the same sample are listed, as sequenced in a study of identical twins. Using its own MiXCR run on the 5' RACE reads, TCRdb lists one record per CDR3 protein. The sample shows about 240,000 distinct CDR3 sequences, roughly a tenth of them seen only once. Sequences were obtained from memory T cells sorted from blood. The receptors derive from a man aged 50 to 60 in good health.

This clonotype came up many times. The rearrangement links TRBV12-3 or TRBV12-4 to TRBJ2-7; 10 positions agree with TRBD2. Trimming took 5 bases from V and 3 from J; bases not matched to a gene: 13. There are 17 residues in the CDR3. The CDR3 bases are TGTGCCAGCAGTCCTAGCCCCGGAGCGGGGGGGAGCTACGAGCAGTACTTC. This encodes CASSPSPGAGGSYEQYF.

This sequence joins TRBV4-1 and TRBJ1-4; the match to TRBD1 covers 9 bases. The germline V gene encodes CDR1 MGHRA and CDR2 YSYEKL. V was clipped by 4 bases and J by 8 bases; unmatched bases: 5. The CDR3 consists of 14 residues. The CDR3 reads CASSPGQGREKLFF. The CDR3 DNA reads TGCGCCAGCAGCCCGGGACAGGGACGGGAAAAACTGTTTTTT.

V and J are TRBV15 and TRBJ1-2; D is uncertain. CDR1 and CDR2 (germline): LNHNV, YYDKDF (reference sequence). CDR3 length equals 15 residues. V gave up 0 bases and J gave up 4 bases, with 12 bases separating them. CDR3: CATSRDLVQTYGYTF. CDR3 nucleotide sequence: TGTGCCACCAGCAGAGACTTGGTGCAAACCTATGGCTACACCTTC.

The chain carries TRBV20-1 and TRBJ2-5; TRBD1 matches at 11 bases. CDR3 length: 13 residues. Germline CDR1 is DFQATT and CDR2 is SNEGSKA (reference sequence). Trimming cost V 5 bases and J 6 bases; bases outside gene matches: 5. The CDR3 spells CSAPGQGAKTQYF. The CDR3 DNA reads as TGCAGTGCTCCTGGACAGGGGGCGAAGACCCAGTACTTC.

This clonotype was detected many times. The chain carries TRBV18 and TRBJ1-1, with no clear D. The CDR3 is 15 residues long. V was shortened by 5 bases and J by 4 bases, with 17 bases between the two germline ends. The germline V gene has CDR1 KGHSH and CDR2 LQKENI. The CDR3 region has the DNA TGTGCCAGCTCATCTCCGGGTCCTAGGGTCACTGAAGCTTTCTTT. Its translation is CASSSPGPRVTEAFF.